This paragraph covers one T cell receptor (beta chain) sequence. The antigen remains undetermined. The study reverse transcribed the entire isolated RNA, so it sequenced expressed TCRB transcripts. Assay: immunoSEQ multiplex PCR; the TCRdb copy retains only in-frame clones and omits some. This repertoire shows roughly 330,000 clones, less than 15% found once; its top ten account for 0.015%. This sample was taken from a study of beta chain features in type 1 diabetes. Study conclusions and caveats: Shorter TCRB CDR3s, moderately but significantly so, marked every one of the four CD4+ subsets in Type 1 diabetes patients.

CDR1 and CDR2 from the germline V gene are SGHAT and FQNNGV. The CDR3 is made up of 16 amino acids. V was clipped by 5 bases and J by 2 bases; unmatched bases: 5. This chain uses TRBV11-2 with TRBJ2-5; TRBD2 matches at 13 bases. The TCR comes from a woman aged 18-29 years with type 1 diabetes. Input material: naive CD4+ T cells from blood. The CDR3 sequence: CASSPRLAGGQETQYF. The CDR3 bases are TGTGCCAGCAGCCCCCGACTAGCGGGAGGTCAAGAGACCCAGTACTTC.